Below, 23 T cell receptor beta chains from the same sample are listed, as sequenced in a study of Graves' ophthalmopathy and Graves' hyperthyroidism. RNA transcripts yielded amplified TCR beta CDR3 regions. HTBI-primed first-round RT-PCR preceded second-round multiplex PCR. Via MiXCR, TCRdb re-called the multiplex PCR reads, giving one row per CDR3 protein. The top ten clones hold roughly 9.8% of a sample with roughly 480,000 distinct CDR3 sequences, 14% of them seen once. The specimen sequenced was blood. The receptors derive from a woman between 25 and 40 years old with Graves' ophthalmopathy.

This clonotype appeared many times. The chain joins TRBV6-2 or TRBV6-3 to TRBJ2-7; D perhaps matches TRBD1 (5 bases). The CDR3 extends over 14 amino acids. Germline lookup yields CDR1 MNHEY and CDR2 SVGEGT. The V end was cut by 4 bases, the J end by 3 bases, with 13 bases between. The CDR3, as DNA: TGTGCCAGCAGTTCTGCAGGGCCCCTCTACGAGCAGTACTTC. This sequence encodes CASSSAGPLYEQYF.

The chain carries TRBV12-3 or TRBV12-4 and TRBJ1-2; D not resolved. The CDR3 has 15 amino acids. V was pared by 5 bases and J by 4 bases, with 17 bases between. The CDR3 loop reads CASSPHSWNIYGYTF. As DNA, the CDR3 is TGTGCCAGCAGTCCACACAGTTGGAACATCTATGGCTACACCTTC.

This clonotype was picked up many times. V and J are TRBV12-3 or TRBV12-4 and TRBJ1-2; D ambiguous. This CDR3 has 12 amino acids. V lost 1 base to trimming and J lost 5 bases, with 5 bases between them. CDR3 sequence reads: CASSLERYGYTF. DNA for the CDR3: TGTGCCAGCAGTTTAGAGCGGTATGGCTACACCTTC.

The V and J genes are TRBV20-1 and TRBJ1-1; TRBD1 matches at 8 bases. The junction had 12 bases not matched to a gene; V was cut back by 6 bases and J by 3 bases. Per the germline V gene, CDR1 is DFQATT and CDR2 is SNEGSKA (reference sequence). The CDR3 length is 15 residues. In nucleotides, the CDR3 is TGCAGTGCCCGCGGGGCAGGGGGCTTTGACACTGAAGCTTTCTTT. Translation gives CSARGAGGFDTEAFF.

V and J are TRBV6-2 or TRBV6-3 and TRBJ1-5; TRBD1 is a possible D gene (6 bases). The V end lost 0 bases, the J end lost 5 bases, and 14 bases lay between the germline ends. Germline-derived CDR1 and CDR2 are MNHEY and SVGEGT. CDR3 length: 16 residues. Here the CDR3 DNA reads TGTGCCAGCAGTTACTCTGCCAGGGGCCGTTATCAGCCCCAGCATTTT. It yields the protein CASSYSARGRYQPQHF.

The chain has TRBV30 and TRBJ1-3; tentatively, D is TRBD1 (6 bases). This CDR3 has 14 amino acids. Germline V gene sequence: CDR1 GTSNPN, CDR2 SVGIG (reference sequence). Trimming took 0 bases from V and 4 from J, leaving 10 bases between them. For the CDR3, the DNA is TGTGCCTGGAGTGTACGGGGGCCAGGAAACACCATATATTTT. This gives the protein CAWSVRGPGNTIYF.

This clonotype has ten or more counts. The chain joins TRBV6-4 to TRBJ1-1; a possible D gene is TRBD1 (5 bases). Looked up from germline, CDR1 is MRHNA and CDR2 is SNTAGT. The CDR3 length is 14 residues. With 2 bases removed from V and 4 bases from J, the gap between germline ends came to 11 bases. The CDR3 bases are TGTGCCAGCAGTGACCGTGGGGCACCCACTGAAGCTTTCTTT. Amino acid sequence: CASSDRGAPTEAFF.

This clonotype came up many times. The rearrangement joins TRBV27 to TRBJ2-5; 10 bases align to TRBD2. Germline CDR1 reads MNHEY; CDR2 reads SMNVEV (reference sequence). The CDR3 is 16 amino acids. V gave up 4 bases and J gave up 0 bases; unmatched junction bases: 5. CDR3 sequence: CASSSLTSGYQETQYF. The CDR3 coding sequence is TGTGCCAGCAGTTCACTGACTAGCGGGTACCAAGAGACCCAGTACTTC.

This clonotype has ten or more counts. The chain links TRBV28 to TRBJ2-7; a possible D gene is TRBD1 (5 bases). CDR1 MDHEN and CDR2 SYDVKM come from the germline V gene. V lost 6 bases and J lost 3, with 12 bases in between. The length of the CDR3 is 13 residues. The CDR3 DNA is TGTGCCAGCAGACACGGACACTTCTACGAGCAGTACTTC. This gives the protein CASRHGHFYEQYF. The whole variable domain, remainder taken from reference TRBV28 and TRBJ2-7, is DVKVTQSSRYLVKRTGEKVFLECVQDMDHENMFWYRQDPGLGLRLIYFSYDVKMKEKGDIPEGYSVSREKKERFSLILESASTNQTSMYLCASRHGHFYEQYFGPGTRLTVT.

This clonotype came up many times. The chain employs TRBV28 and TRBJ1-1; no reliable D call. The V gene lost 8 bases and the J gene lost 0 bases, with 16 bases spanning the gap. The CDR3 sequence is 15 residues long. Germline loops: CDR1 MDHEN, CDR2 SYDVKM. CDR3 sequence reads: CASSLRVLMNTEAFF. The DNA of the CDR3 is TGTGCCAGCTCCCTGAGAGTCCTCATGAACACTGAAGCTTTCTTT. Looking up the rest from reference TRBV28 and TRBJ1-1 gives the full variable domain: DVKVTQSSRYLVKRTGEKVFLECVQDMDHENMFWYRQDPGLGLRLIYFSYDVKMKEKGDIPEGYSVSREKKERFSLILESASTNQTSMYLCASSLRVLMNTEAFFGQGTRLTVV.

CDR3 amino acids: CASVADTQETQYF. The DNA of the CDR3 is TGTGCCAGCGTCGCGGATACCCAAGAGACCCAGTACTTC. The V gene is TRBV11-2, the J gene TRBJ2-5, with D hard to call. V lost 8 bases to trimming and J lost 1 base, with 11 bases between them. From germline, CDR1 is SGHAT and CDR2 FQNNGV. The CDR3 runs to 13 residues.

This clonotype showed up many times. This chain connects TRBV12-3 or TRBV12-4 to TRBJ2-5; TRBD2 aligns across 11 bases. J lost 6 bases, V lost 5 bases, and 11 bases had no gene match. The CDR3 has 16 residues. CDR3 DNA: TGTGCCAGCAGTCCCTCCCTAGCGGGGGGCGGGAAGACCCAGTACTTC. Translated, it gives CASSPSLAGGGKTQYF.

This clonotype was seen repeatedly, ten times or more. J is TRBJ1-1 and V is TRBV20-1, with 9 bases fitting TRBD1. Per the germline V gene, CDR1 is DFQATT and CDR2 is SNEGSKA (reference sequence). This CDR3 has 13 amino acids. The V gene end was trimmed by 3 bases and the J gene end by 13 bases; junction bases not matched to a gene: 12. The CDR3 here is CSARAGQGPRDFF. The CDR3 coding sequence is TGCAGTGCTAGGGCAGGACAGGGGCCCAGGGATTTCTTT.

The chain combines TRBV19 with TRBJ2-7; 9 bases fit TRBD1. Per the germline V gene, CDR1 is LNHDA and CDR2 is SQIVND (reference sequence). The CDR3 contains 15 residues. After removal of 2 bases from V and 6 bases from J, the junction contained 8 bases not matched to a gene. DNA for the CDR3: TGTGCCAGTAGTATACTGGGACAGGGAGTCGGCGAGCAGTACTTC. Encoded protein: CASSILGQGVGEQYF.

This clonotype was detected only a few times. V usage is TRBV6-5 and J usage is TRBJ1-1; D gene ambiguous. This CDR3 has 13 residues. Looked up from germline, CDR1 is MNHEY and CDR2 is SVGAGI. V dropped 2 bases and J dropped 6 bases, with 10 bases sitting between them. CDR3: CASSYGGPAEAFF. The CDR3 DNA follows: TGTGCCAGCAGTTACGGCGGGCCCGCTGAAGCTTTCTTT.

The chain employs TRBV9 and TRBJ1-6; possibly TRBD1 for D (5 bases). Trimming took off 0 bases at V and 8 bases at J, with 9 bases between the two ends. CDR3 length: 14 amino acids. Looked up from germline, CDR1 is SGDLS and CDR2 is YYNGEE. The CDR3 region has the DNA TGTGCCAGCAGCGTAGTGGGGCGGTATTCACCCCTCCACTTT. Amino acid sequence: CASSVVGRYSPLHF.

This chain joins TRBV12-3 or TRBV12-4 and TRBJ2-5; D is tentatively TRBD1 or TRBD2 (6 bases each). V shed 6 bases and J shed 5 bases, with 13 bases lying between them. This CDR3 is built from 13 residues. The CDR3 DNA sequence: TGTGCCAGCAGCTACCCGGGGGCCGAGACCCAGTACTTC. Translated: CASSYPGAETQYF.

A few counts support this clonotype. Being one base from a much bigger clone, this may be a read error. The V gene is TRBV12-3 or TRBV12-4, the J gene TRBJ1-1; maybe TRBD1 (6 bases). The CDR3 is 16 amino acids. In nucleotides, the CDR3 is TGTGCCAGCAGTTTAGCACAGGGTGGGGCCCCCGCTGAAGCTTGCTTT. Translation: CASSLAQGGAPAEACF.

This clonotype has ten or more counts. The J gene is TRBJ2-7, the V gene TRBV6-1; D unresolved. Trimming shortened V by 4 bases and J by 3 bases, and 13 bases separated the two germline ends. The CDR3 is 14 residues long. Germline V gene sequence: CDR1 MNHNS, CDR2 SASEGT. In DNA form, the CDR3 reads TGTGCCAGCAGTGTATCTCCCGGAGACTACGAGCAGTACTTC. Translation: CASSVSPGDYEQYF.

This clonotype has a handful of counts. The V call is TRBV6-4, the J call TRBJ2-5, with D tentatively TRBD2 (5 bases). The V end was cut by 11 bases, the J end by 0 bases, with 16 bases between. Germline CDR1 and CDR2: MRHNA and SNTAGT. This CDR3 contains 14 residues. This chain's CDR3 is CAFSYGEYQETQYF. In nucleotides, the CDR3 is TGTGCCTTCAGTTACGGGGAGTACCAAGAGACCCAGTACTTC.

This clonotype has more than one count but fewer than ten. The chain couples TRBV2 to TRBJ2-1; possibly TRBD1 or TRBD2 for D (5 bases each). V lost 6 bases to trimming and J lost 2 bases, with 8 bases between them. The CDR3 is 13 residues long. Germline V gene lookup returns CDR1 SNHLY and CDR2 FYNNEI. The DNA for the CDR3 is TGTGCCAGCAGAGAGGGACCCTACAATGAGCAGTTCTTC. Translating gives CASREGPYNEQFF.

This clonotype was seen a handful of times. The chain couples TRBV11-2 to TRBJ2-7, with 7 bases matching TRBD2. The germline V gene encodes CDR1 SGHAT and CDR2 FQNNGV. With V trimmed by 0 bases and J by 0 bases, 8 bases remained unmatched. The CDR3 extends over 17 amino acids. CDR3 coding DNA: TGTGCCAGCAGCTTAGACCCTTTAGCGGGCCTCTCCTACGAGCAGTACTTC. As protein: CASSLDPLAGLSYEQYF.

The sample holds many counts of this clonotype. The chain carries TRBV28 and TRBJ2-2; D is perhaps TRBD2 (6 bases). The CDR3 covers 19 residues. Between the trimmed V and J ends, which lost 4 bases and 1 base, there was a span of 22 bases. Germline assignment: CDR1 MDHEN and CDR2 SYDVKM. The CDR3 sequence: CASSSWEVGASRNTGELFF. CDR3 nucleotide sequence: TGTGCCAGCAGTTCTTGGGAGGTGGGTGCTAGCCGGAACACCGGGGAGCTGTTTTTT.